This T cell receptor beta chain was sequenced during a study of blood T cell repertoires in COVID-19. Study context: Specimens from acute and convalescent COVID-19 originated in the United States, Italy and Spain. Sources were T cells, B-cell-depleted T cells, or PBMCs; the material itself was cDNA or gDNA.

Under the authors' procedure: Amplified reference gene primers provided the basis for estimating nucleated cell counts. Assay used: immunoSEQ multiplex PCR; TCRdb lists only in-frame clones, some missing. From that table come the V and J calls and clone size; the DNA was used to work out D and trimming. Found here are about 62,000 clones, approximately 90% of them singletons; the top ten hold more than 15%. Seattle cases were enrolled at active infection and followed longitudinally. The CDR3 contains 15 residues. The V end lost 5 bases, the J end lost 2 bases, and 15 bases lay between the germline ends. Germline CDR1 reads MNHEY; CDR2 reads SVGAGI.

The sample was peripheral blood. The sequence was collected from an older woman with COVID-19, enrolled during active disease. The V call is TRBV6-5, the J call TRBJ2-5; TRBD2 might be the D (5 bases). Here the CDR3 reads CASSPWVGSQETQYF. DNA for the CDR3: TGTGCCAGCAGTCCCTGGGTAGGGAGTCAAGAGACCCAGTACTTC.